There are many counts of the clone carrying this TCR beta chain. Its matching antigen is unknown. This entry is derived from a study of blood T cells in healthy people across ages. General study results and limits: Without sorted subsets, naive and antigen-experienced compartments could not be conclusively compared.

The CDR3 sequence is 13 residues long. V lost 4 bases, J lost 7 bases, and 8 bases lay in between. CDR1 is SSHAT, CDR2 FNYEAQ, per germline (reference sequence). It was with a sample-barcoded 5' primer and a J-beta primer mix that a second PCR of about 6 to 12 cycles was run. Using its own MiXCR run on the 5' RACE reads, TCRdb lists one record per CDR3 protein. Here the sample spans 1.5 million to 2 million distinct CDR3 sequences, roughly 28% being singletons. The V and J genes are TRBV7-7 and TRBJ1-6; D is undetermined. This sequence originates from a woman aged 30 to 39 in good health. The sequencing sample was made of blood. The CDR3 DNA reads as TGTGCCAGCAGCTCTAGCCTCAATTCACCCCTCCACTTT. Its translation: CASSSSLNSPLHF. The variable domain in full, completed from reference TRBV7-7 and TRBJ1-6, reads GAGVSQSPRYKVTKRGQDVTLRCDPISSHATLYWYQQALGQGPEFLTYFNYEAQPDKSGLPSDRFSAERPEGSISTLTIQRTEQRDSAMYRCASSSSLNSPLHFGNGTRLTVT.